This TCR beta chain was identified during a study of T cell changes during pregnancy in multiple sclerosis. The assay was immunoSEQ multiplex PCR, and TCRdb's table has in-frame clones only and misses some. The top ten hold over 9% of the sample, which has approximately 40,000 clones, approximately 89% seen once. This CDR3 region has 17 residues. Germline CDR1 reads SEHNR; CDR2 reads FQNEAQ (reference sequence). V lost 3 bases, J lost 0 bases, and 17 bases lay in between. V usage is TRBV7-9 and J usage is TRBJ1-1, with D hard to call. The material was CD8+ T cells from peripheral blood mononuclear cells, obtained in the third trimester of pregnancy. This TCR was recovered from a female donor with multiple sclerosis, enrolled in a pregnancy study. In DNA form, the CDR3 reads TGTGCCAGCAGCTTTCAGGCTTTTGGAGGTATGAACACTGAAGCTTTCTTT. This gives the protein CASSFQAFGGMNTEAFF. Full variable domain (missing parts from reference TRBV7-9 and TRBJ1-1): DTGVSQNPRHKITKRGQNVTFRCDPISEHNRLYWYRQTLGQGPEFLTYFQNEAQLEKSRLLSDRFSAERPKGSFSTLEIQRTEQGDSAMYLCASSFQAFGGMNTEAFFGQGTRLTVV.